This is a list of T cell receptor beta chains from one sample in a study of blood T cell repertoires in COVID-19. The assay was immunoSEQ multiplex PCR, and TCRdb's table has in-frame clones only and misses some. The data show tens of thousands of clones, around 80% seen once. Sequences were obtained from peripheral blood. Source of these receptors: a human donor in a cohort sampled during active COVID-19. CDR3s include the opening cysteine and the closing phenylalanine or tryptophan. The order of the fields is CDR3 protein, CDR3 DNA, J gene, V gene, clone size, D gene. D genes are given only for firm matches. Only some rows state a clone size, as once, few, many or a class for expanded clones.

CASSLARGRNTEAFF TGTGCCAGCAGCTTAGCCCGCGGCAGGAACACTGAAGCTTTCTTT TRBJ1-1 TRBV7-9 - -
CASSLGTGHEKLFF TGTGCCAGCAGCCTTGGGACAGGCCATGAAAAACTGTTTTTT TRBJ1-4 TRBV5-4 - TRBD1
CASSVGDRGVEQYF TGTGCCAGCAGCGTAGGGGACAGGGGTGTCGAGCAGTACTTC TRBJ2-7 TRBV9 - TRBD1
CASSTGTVQETQYF TGTGCCAGCAGCACCGGGACAGTCCAAGAGACCCAGTACTTC TRBJ2-5 TRBV5-6 - TRBD1
CASSLDGVNEQFF TGTGCCAGCAGCTTAGACGGGGTCAATGAGCAGTTCTTC TRBJ2-1 TRBV11-1 - -
CSVEAAGTEAFF TGCAGCGTTGAGGCAGCAGGGACTGAAGCTTTCTTT TRBJ1-1 TRBV29-1 - -
CASLGGGVQETQYF TGTGCCAGCCTCGGCGGGGGGGTCCAAGAGACCCAGTACTTC TRBJ2-5 TRBV28 - TRBD2
CASSYSQGLSYEQYF TGTGCCAGCAGTTACTCGCAGGGCCTCTCCTACGAGCAGTACTTC TRBJ2-7 TRBV6-5 - -
CATSDPSTATYEQYF TGTGCCACCAGTGACCCTTCGACAGCGACCTACGAGCAGTACTTC TRBJ2-7 TRBV24-1 - -
CASSIIRAPATNEKLFF TGTGCCAGTAGTATTATCAGGGCCCCTGCAACTAATGAAAAACTGTTTTTT TRBJ1-4 TRBV19 once -
CASSTTGDGNTIYF TGCGCCAGCAGCACTACAGGGGACGGAAACACCATATATTTT TRBJ1-3 TRBV5-1 few TRBD1
CASSFRDRPEKLFF TGTGCCAGCAGTTTCCGGGACAGACCTGAAAAACTGTTTTTT TRBJ1-4 TRBV6-2/TRBV6-3 - TRBD1
CATSENGQANFYEQYF TGTGCCACCAGTGAAAACGGACAGGCGAATTTCTACGAGCAGTACTTC TRBJ2-7 TRBV24-1 - TRBD1
CASRSANTGELFF TGTGCCAGCAGAAGCGCGAACACCGGGGAGCTGTTTTTT TRBJ2-2 TRBV12-3/TRBV12-4 - -
CASSLGDRLIFGASTDTQYF TGCGCCAGCAGCTTGGGTGACAGGCTTATTTTCGGTGCTAGCACAGATACGCAGTATTTT TRBJ2-3 TRBV5-1 - -
CASSRTGEVRSKGYTF TGTGCCAGCAGCCGGACAGGGGAGGTTCGTAGTAAGGGCTACACCTTC TRBJ1-2 TRBV7-9 - TRBD1
CASSRDSNTQYF TGCGCCAGCAGCCGGGACAGCAATACGCAGTATTTT TRBJ2-3 TRBV5-1 - TRBD1
CASSIGGLGDGSPLHF TGTGCCAGTAGTATAGGCGGTCTGGGTGATGGGTCACCCCTCCACTTT TRBJ1-6 TRBV19 once -
CASSLVPGYGYTF TGTGCCAGCAGCTTAGTCCCGGGATATGGCTACACCTTC TRBJ1-2 TRBV11-2 - -
CASSLGQVVGNTIYF TGTGCCAGCAGCTTGGGGCAGGTGGTCGGAAACACCATATATTTT TRBJ1-3 TRBV5-4 few -
CASSPPGLANTGELFF TGTGCCAGCAGCCCTCCGGGACTAGCCAACACCGGGGAGCTGTTTTTT TRBJ2-2 TRBV6-2/TRBV6-3 few TRBD2
CASNPGTGYMNTEAFF TGTGCCAGTAATCCGGGGACAGGGTATATGAACACTGAAGCTTTCTTT TRBJ1-1 TRBV19 - TRBD1
CASSYRGNEQFF TGTGCCAGCAGCTACAGGGGCAATGAGCAGTTCTTC TRBJ2-1 TRBV11-2 - TRBD1
CASTTPFPGQRNEQFF TGTGCCAGCACAACACCCTTCCCGGGACAGAGGAATGAGCAGTTCTTC TRBJ2-1 TRBV6-6 - TRBD1
CASSLTGAWEDTQYF TGTGCCAGCAGCTTGACAGGGGCCTGGGAAGATACGCAGTATTTT TRBJ2-3 TRBV7-3 - TRBD1
CASSPRGYNEQFF TGTGCCAGTAGCCCCCGGGGTTACAATGAGCAGTTCTTC TRBJ2-1 TRBV19 - -
CASSLFSGGLGTQYF TGTGCCAGCAGTTTATTTAGCGGGGGGCTGGGTACGCAGTATTTT TRBJ2-3 TRBV27 - TRBD2
CASSSVRVILTSYEQYF TGTGCCAGCAGCTCCGTTCGGGTCATTCTAACTTCCTACGAGCAGTACTTC TRBJ2-7 TRBV7-9 - -
CASGGTSRVRNTIYF TGTGCCAGCGGTGGGACATCTCGGGTTCGGAACACCATATATTTT TRBJ1-3 TRBV2 - -
CASSLTSGAAGELFF TGCGCCAGCAGCTTGACTAGCGGGGCGGCCGGGGAGCTGTTTTTT TRBJ2-2 TRBV5-1 - TRBD2
CASSGGAYTDTQYF TGTGCCAGCAGCGGCGGGGCCTACACAGATACGCAGTATTTT TRBJ2-3 TRBV5-6 - -
CASSLARAPDTQYF TGTGCCAGCAGCTTAGCTAGAGCTCCAGATACGCAGTATTTT TRBJ2-3 TRBV11-2 - -
CASSYQGNQPQHF TGTGCCAGCAGTTACCAGGGGAATCAGCCCCAGCATTTT TRBJ1-5 TRBV6-2/TRBV6-3 - -
CASSRTGGQYNEQFF TGTGCCAGCAGCCGTACAGGGGGGCAATACAATGAGCAGTTCTTC TRBJ2-1 TRBV7-9 - TRBD1
CSVRLADGELFF TGCAGCGTTCGACTAGCGGATGGGGAGCTGTTTTTT TRBJ2-2 TRBV29-1 few TRBD2
CATSEMGAQTDTQYF TGTGCCACCAGTGAGATGGGGGCACAAACAGATACGCAGTATTTT TRBJ2-3 TRBV24-1 - -
CASSSGPTRGTDTQYF TGTGCCAGCAGTTCCGGGCCCACACGGGGAACAGATACGCAGTATTTT TRBJ2-3 TRBV27 - -
CASSLVSAGGHHEQYF TGTGCCAGCAGCTTAGTCTCAGCGGGGGGGCATCATGAGCAGTACTTC TRBJ2-7 TRBV13 - TRBD2
CASSGLTSWTDTQYF TGCGCCAGCAGCGGCCTGACTAGTTGGACAGATACGCAGTATTTT TRBJ2-3 TRBV5-1 once -
CASSLVSFGELFF TGTGCCAGCAGCCTCGTATCCTTCGGGGAGCTGTTTTTT TRBJ2-2 TRBV7-8 - -
CASSASGGDGNQPQHF TGTGCCAGCAGCGCATCGGGGGGGGACGGCAATCAGCCCCAGCATTTT TRBJ1-5 TRBV9 - -
CASSGAGTASGNTIYF TGTGCCAGCAGCGGTGCCGGGACAGCCTCTGGAAACACCATATATTTT TRBJ1-3 TRBV7-6 - TRBD1
CASTVSFGNYEQYF TGTGCCAGCACTGTGAGCTTCGGGAATTACGAGCAGTACTTC TRBJ2-7 TRBV7-2 - -
CASSHGYTSGGPSTDTQYF TGTGCCAGCAGCCATGGTTATACTAGCGGGGGGCCGAGCACAGATACGCAGTATTTT TRBJ2-3 TRBV4-2 - TRBD2
CASSRLGTSGYEQYF TGTGCCAGCAGCCGCCTAGGGACTAGCGGATACGAGCAGTACTTC TRBJ2-7 TRBV14 - TRBD2
CASSVRRGSGPPSDEQFF TGTGCCAGCAGCGTAAGGCGGGGTAGCGGACCGCCCTCTGATGAGCAGTTCTTC TRBJ2-1 TRBV9 - -
CASSARQGAFF TGTGCCAGCTCAGCCCGACAGGGAGCTTTCTTT TRBJ1-1 TRBV18 - TRBD1
CASSPGQVANEKLFF TGTGCCAGCAGCCCCGGACAGGTTGCTAATGAAAAACTGTTTTTT TRBJ1-4 TRBV9 - TRBD1
CASSLEGNSPLHF TGTGCCAGCAGCTTAGAGGGGAATTCACCCCTCCACTTT TRBJ1-6 TRBV7-9 many -
CASASNRGEETQYF TGTGCTAGTGCCAGCAACAGGGGGGAAGAGACCCAGTACTTC TRBJ2-5 TRBV12-5 - TRBD1
CASSVAGLGQISYNEQFF TGTGCCAGCAGCGTAGCGGGCTTGGGACAGATCTCCTACAATGAGCAGTTCTTC TRBJ2-1 TRBV9 - TRBD1
CASSLTGFQQPQHF TGTGCCAGCAGTTTGACCGGGTTTCAGCAGCCCCAGCATTTT TRBJ1-5 TRBV28 - -
CASSLYGHMNTEAFF TGTGCCAGCAGCTTATATGGGCACATGAACACTGAAGCTTTCTTT TRBJ1-1 TRBV7-3 - -
CASSPGLAATGELFF TGTGCCAGCAGCCCGGGACTAGCGGCCACCGGGGAGCTGTTTTTT TRBJ2-2 TRBV27 - TRBD2
CASSLGQGAGANVLTF TGTGCCAGCAGCTTGGGACAGGGTGCGGGGGCCAACGTCCTGACTTTC TRBJ2-6 TRBV5-4 - TRBD1
CASTARFTQETQYF TGTGCCAGCACCGCTCGGTTCACCCAAGAGACCCAGTACTTC TRBJ2-5 TRBV2 - -
CASTQVLRTDTQYF TGTGCCAGCACCCAGGTCCTAAGAACAGATACGCAGTATTTT TRBJ2-3 TRBV7-8 - -
CASSAGQDTPYSNQPQHF TGTGCCAGCAGCGCGGGACAGGACACGCCGTATAGCAATCAGCCCCAGCATTTT TRBJ1-5 TRBV6-4 few TRBD1
CASKRRWGQQETQYF TGTGCCAGCAAGCGGAGGTGGGGACAGCAAGAGACCCAGTACTTC TRBJ2-5 TRBV11-1 - TRBD1
CASTPGLAGKDTQYF TGCGCCAGCACCCCGGGACTAGCGGGGAAAGATACGCAGTATTTT TRBJ2-3 TRBV10-1 - TRBD2